A selection of T cell receptor beta chains follows, all from one sample in a study of beta chain features in type 1 diabetes. This table comes from immunoSEQ multiplex PCR, and its TCRdb copy is limited to in-frame clones, with some not included. The sample has approximately 330,000 clones; roughly 9.6% are singletons. Sequences were obtained from naive CD4+ T cells from blood. These receptors were obtained from a woman aged 30 to 39 in good health. Both conserved end residues are trimmed from each CDR3. Not every row has a clone size; where given, it reads once, few, many or a size class.

abundance	v_gene	j_gene	CDR3aa
NA	TRBV14	TRBJ2-1	ASSQQSGGWQF
NA	TRBV7-7	TRBJ2-1	ASSSAGSYNEQF
NA	TRBV5-6	TRBJ2-4	ASSLGTAGGWNIQY
few	TRBV11-2	TRBJ2-1	ASSLARGRNEQF
few	TRBV4-2	TRBJ2-7	ASSQDPTSGIVYEQY
NA	TRBV19	TRBJ2-7	ASTRDRGSYEQY
few	TRBV5-1	TRBJ2-2	ASSLGTGLSGELF
few	TRBV30	TRBJ2-7	AWSVNYEQY
NA	TRBV6-5	TRBJ1-2	ASSYRTGFANYGYT
NA	TRBV19	TRBJ2-1	ASSFQIYNEQF
few	TRBV18	TRBJ2-1	ASSRLGQGDEQF
few	TRBV9	TRBJ2-1	ASSGRGESYNEQF
NA	TRBV7-2	TRBJ2-7	ASSPTGDEQY
once	TRBV6-1	TRBJ2-5	ATGSTRTRTETQY
few	TRBV2	TRBJ2-1	ASNPGGGQGYNEQF
NA	TRBV30	TRBJ1-2	AFRQGAGGYT
NA	TRBV18	TRBJ2-7	ASSPPLGSKDEQY
few	TRBV14	TRBJ2-1	ASSQKALAGSYNEQF
NA	TRBV11-2	TRBJ2-7	ASSLVVAAGYEQY